These T cell receptor beta chains were read from a single sample in a study of blood T cell repertoires in COVID-19. Assay: immunoSEQ multiplex PCR; the TCRdb copy retains only in-frame clones and omits some. The sample includes 110,000 or so clones, over 75% seen only once; the top ten take approximately 7%. Sequencing was carried out using peripheral blood. All receptors derive from a woman aged 45 to 65 with acute or convalescent COVID-19. Both conserved end residues are part of each CDR3. Fields, in order: D gene, clone size, V gene, J gene, CDR3 DNA, CDR3 protein. A D gene is named only where the DNA matches it firmly. Clone size is not always given. Where it is, it says once, few, many or a class for expanded clones.

D gene: TRBD1; clone size: NA; V gene: TRBV19; J gene: TRBJ1-1; CDR3 DNA: TGTGCCAGTAGTAGATGGGACAGTTCTCCCACTGAAGCTTTCTTT; CDR3 protein: CASSRWDSSPTEAFF
D gene: NA; clone size: few; V gene: TRBV5-1; J gene: TRBJ1-4; CDR3 DNA: TGCGCCAGCACCACCCAGGCGGGGGCAACTAATGAAAAACTGTTTTTT; CDR3 protein: CASTTQAGATNEKLFF
D gene: TRBD1; clone size: NA; V gene: TRBV10-3; J gene: TRBJ1-1; CDR3 DNA: TGTGCCATTATGACAGGGGGGGGCACTGAAGCTTTCTTT; CDR3 protein: CAIMTGGGTEAFF
D gene: NA; clone size: NA; V gene: TRBV3-1/TRBV3-2; J gene: TRBJ2-6; CDR3 DNA: TGTGCCAGCAGCCAACAGGGTTCTGGGGCCAACGTCCTGACTTTC; CDR3 protein: CASSQQGSGANVLTF
D gene: TRBD1; clone size: NA; V gene: TRBV2; J gene: TRBJ1-6; CDR3 DNA: TGTGCCAGCAGTAGCGACAGGGTGGGGGCAAATTCACCCCTCCACTTT; CDR3 protein: CASSSDRVGANSPLHF
D gene: NA; clone size: NA; V gene: TRBV6-5; J gene: TRBJ1-6; CDR3 DNA: TGTGCCAGTGATCCGGGGGGTAATTCACCCCTCCACTTT; CDR3 protein: CASDPGGNSPLHF
D gene: NA; clone size: few; V gene: TRBV28; J gene: TRBJ1-5; CDR3 DNA: TGTGCCAGCAGTTTTGAATCTGGCTTCAATCAGCCCCAGCATTTT; CDR3 protein: CASSFESGFNQPQHF
D gene: TRBD2; clone size: NA; V gene: TRBV9; J gene: TRBJ2-1; CDR3 DNA: TGTGCCAGCAGCTCCCGCGGGGGGCCGGGGAATGAGCAGTTCTTC; CDR3 protein: CASSSRGGPGNEQFF
D gene: TRBD1; clone size: NA; V gene: TRBV9; J gene: TRBJ1-1; CDR3 DNA: TGTGCCAGCAGCGTCGGGACAGGGAATACTGAAGCTTTCTTT; CDR3 protein: CASSVGTGNTEAFF
D gene: NA; clone size: NA; V gene: TRBV6-6; J gene: TRBJ1-5; CDR3 DNA: TGTGCCAGCAGGTCCGGGACATCGGGTCAGCCCCAGCATTTT; CDR3 protein: CASRSGTSGQPQHF
D gene: NA; clone size: NA; V gene: TRBV4-2; J gene: TRBJ2-7; CDR3 DNA: TGTGCCAGCAGCCCCAGTAGGGGGTCCTACGAGCAGTACTTC; CDR3 protein: CASSPSRGSYEQYF
D gene: NA; clone size: NA; V gene: TRBV30; J gene: TRBJ1-2; CDR3 DNA: TGTGCCTCCTTGCATGGCTCTGATTGGACAGCCTATGGCTACACCTTC; CDR3 protein: CASLHGSDWTAYGYTF
D gene: NA; clone size: NA; V gene: TRBV18; J gene: TRBJ1-1; CDR3 DNA: TGTGCCAGCTCACCACCGCTGCGCACTGAAGCTTTCTTT; CDR3 protein: CASSPPLRTEAFF
D gene: NA; clone size: NA; V gene: TRBV3-1/TRBV3-2; J gene: TRBJ1-5; CDR3 DNA: TGTGCCAGCAGCCAGTCAGGGGGCAATCAGCCCCAGCATTTT; CDR3 protein: CASSQSGGNQPQHF
D gene: NA; clone size: NA; V gene: TRBV19; J gene: TRBJ1-2; CDR3 DNA: TGTGCCAGTAGTATACGGGGGTCCTATGGCTACACCTTC; CDR3 protein: CASSIRGSYGYTF
D gene: NA; clone size: NA; V gene: TRBV6-5; J gene: TRBJ2-7; CDR3 DNA: TGTGCCAGCAGTTACTCCCCCTTCCCCCCCTACGAGCAGTACTTC; CDR3 protein: CASSYSPFPPYEQYF
D gene: NA; clone size: NA; V gene: TRBV7-8; J gene: TRBJ1-4; CDR3 DNA: TGTGCCAGCAGCTCCGCCGGAGCAACTAATGAAAAACTGTTTTTT; CDR3 protein: CASSSAGATNEKLFF
D gene: NA; clone size: NA; V gene: TRBV6-2/TRBV6-3; J gene: TRBJ2-5; CDR3 DNA: TGTGCCAGCAGTTACTCACCCGGACTCGCCACCGGGAGATTGTCAGGAGAGACCCAGTACTTC; CDR3 protein: CASSYSPGLATGRLSGETQYF
D gene: TRBD1; clone size: NA; V gene: TRBV25-1; J gene: TRBJ1-1; CDR3 DNA: TGTGCCAGCAGTGGCCCCCCGGGACAGGGGTCGACTGAAGCTTTCTTT; CDR3 protein: CASSGPPGQGSTEAFF
D gene: NA; clone size: once; V gene: TRBV5-1; J gene: TRBJ2-1; CDR3 DNA: TGCGCCAGCAGTCCGGGGGGCCCGGATAATGGGCAGTTCTTC; CDR3 protein: CASSPGGPDNGQFF
D gene: TRBD1; clone size: NA; V gene: TRBV5-1; J gene: TRBJ2-1; CDR3 DNA: TGCGCCAGCACAAGAGGGACAGGGGGCAAGAATGAGCAGTTCTTC; CDR3 protein: CASTRGTGGKNEQFF
D gene: NA; clone size: NA; V gene: TRBV12-3/TRBV12-4; J gene: TRBJ2-7; CDR3 DNA: TGTGCCAGCAGTATGGGGCCCTACGAGCAGTACTTC; CDR3 protein: CASSMGPYEQYF
D gene: NA; clone size: NA; V gene: TRBV20-1; J gene: TRBJ1-2; CDR3 DNA: TGCAGTGTTCGGACAGACTATGGCTACACCTTC; CDR3 protein: CSVRTDYGYTF
D gene: TRBD1; clone size: NA; V gene: TRBV2; J gene: TRBJ2-1; CDR3 DNA: TGTGCCAGCCGACTTGGACAGGGACCCTACAATGAGCAGTTCTTC; CDR3 protein: CASRLGQGPYNEQFF
D gene: NA; clone size: NA; V gene: TRBV6-6; J gene: TRBJ1-1; CDR3 DNA: TGTGCCAGCAGTTACGGGGCGTCAGAAGCTTTCTTT; CDR3 protein: CASSYGASEAFF